Below are 3 T cell receptor beta chains sequenced from a single sample in a study of a mutant IDH1 vaccine in newly diagnosed glioma. TCRdb's table, derived via immunoSEQ multiplex PCR, lists solely in-frame clones and lacks some. The repertoire holds around 89,000 clones, with around 82% as singletons. Time point denoted: baseline, week 1 (first vaccination visit). Treatment described: pre-vaccination baseline after standard-of-care therapy. The sample consisted of PBMCs, taken from a glioma patient treated with radiotherapy, temozolomide or both. These receptors were collected from a woman between 45 and 60 years old with glioma.

The J gene is TRBJ1-1, the V gene TRBV7-8; no firm D call. The germline V gene encodes CDR1 SGHVS and CDR2 FQNEAQ. Trimming took 0 bases from V and 5 from J, leaving 4 bases between them. The CDR3 has 12 amino acids. Here the CDR3 DNA reads TGTGCCAGCAGCTTAGCTGGGACTGAAGCTTTCTTT. Amino acids: CASSLAGTEAFF.

There are a few counts of this clone. V is TRBV5-6 and J is TRBJ2-3; no clear D gene. The CDR3 contains 15 residues. V was shortened by 4 bases and J by 4 bases, with 16 bases between the two germline ends. CDR1 is SGHDT, CDR2 YYEEEE, per germline. The CDR3 loop reads CASSLGPRQSDTQYF. The CDR3, as DNA: TGTGCCAGCAGCCTAGGACCCCGCCAGTCAGATACGCAGTATTTT.

The gene calls are TRBV6-5 and TRBJ1-5; D is possibly TRBD1 (6 bases). The CDR3 is 13 residues long. In germline, CDR1 is MNHEY, CDR2 SVGAGI. With 3 bases removed from V and 9 bases from J, the gap between germline ends came to 12 bases. CDR3: CASSYTGTGPQHF. For the CDR3, the DNA is TGTGCCAGCAGTTATACAGGGACCGGGCCCCAGCATTTT.